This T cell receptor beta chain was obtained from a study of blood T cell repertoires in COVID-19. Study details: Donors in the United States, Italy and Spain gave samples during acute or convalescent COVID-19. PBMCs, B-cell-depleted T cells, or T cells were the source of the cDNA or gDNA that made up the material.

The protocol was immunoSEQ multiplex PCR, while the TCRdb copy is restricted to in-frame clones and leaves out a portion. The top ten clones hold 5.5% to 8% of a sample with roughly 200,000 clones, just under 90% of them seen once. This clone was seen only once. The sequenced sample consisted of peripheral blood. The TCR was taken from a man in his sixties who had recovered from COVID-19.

CDR3 loop: CASSLRGGSSYNEQFF. The CDR3 nucleotides read TGTGCCAGCAGCTTAAGAGGCGGGAGCTCCTACAATGAGCAGTTCTTC. This sequence joins TRBV7-2 and TRBJ2-1, with 7 bases identical to TRBD2. Trimming removed 2 bases from V and 0 bases from J; junction bases left unmatched: 4. Germline lookup yields CDR1 SGHTA and CDR2 FQGNSA. The CDR3 is 16 residues long.